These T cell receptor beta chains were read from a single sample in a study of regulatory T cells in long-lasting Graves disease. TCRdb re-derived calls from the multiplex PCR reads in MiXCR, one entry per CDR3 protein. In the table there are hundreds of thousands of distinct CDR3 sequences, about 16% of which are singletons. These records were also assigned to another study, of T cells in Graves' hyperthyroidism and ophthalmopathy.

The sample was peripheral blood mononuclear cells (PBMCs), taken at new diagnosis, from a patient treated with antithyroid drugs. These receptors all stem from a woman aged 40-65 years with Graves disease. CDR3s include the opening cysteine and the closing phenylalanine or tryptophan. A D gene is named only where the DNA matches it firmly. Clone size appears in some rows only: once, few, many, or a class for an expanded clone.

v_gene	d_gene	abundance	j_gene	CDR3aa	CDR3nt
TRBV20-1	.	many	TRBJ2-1	CSASLVINEQFF	TGCAGTGCTAGCCTAGTCATCAATGAGCAGTTCTTC
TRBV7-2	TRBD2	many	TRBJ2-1	CASSFTSGGAGEQFF	TGTGCCAGCAGCTTTACTAGCGGGGGGGCCGGTGAGCAGTTCTTC
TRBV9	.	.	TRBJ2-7	CASSVAPSSYEQYF	TGTGCCAGCAGCGTAGCCCCTAGCTCCTACGAGCAGTACTTC
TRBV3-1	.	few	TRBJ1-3	CASSQERQRGLTIYF	TGTGCCAGCAGCCAAGAGAGACAGAGGGGTTTGACCATATATTTT
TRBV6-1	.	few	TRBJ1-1	CASLKGGADTEAFF	TGTGCCAGCCTCAAGGGAGGGGCGGACACTGAAGCTTTCTTT
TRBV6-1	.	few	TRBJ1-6	CASSNDLSSYNSPLHF	TGTGCCAGCAGTAATGACCTTAGCTCCTATAATTCACCCCTCCACTTT
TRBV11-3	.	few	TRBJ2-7	CASSFAGISYEQYF	TGTGCCAGCAGCTTTGCAGGGATCTCCTACGAGCAGTACTTC
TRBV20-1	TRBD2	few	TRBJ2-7	CSLAGAGEQYF	TGCAGTCTAGCGGGGGCGGGAGAGCAGTACTTC
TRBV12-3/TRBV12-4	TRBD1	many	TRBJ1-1	CASSFQDREAFF	TGTGCCAGCAGTTTTCAGGACAGGGAAGCTTTCTTT
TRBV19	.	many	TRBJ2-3	CASSTSGGITDTQYF	TGTGCCAGTAGTACCTCCGGCGGGATCACAGATACGCAGTATTTT
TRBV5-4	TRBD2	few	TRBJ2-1	CASSLAPRRTGGGTEQFF	TGTGCCAGCAGCTTGGCTCCACGCCGTACCGGCGGGGGGACTGAGCAGTTCTTC
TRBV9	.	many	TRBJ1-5	CASSPDEGLYQPQHF	TGTGCCAGCAGCCCAGACGAGGGGCTGTATCAGCCCCAGCATTTT
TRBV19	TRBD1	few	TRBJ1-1	CASREAGQGSEAFF	TGTGCCAGTAGGGAAGCGGGACAGGGATCTGAAGCTTTCTTT
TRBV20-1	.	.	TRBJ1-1	CSARIGTTGAFF	TGCAGTGCTAGAATCGGGACCACGGGGGCTTTCTTT
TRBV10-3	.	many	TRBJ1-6	CAISDDPGTLHF	TGTGCCATCAGTGACGACCCGGGGACCCTCCACTTT
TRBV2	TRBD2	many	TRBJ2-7	CASSEQLAGVEQYF	TGTGCCAGCAGTGAACAACTAGCGGGGGTCGAGCAGTACTTC
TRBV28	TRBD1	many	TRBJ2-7	CATGGTGYNYEQYF	TGTGCCACTGGAGGGACAGGTTATAACTACGAGCAGTACTTC
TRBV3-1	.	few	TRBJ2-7	CASSRDYGGYEQYF	TGTGCCAGCAGCCGAGATTACGGCGGCTACGAGCAGTACTTC
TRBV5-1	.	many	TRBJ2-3	CASSFKGPEDTQYF	TGCGCCAGCAGCTTTAAGGGGCCCGAAGATACGCAGTATTTT
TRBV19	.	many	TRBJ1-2	CASATQGTRGYTF	TGTGCCAGTGCCACACAGGGAACGAGAGGCTACACCTTC
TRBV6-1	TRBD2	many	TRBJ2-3	CASSERGGGDTQYF	TGTGCCAGCAGTGAGCGGGGGGGAGGAGATACGCAGTATTTT
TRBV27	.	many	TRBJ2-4	CASTSSGTPGNIQYF	TGTGCCAGCACCTCATCCGGGACCCCGGGGAACATTCAGTACTTC
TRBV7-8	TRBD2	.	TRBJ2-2	CASSLVSGGTGELFF	TGTGCCAGCAGCTTAGTGAGCGGGGGAACCGGGGAGCTGTTTTTT
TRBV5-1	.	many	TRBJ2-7	CASSLDQPPYEQYF	TGCGCCAGCAGCTTGGATCAGCCGCCCTACGAGCAGTACTTC
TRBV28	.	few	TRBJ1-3	CASSSHAGSSGNTIYF	TGTGCCAGCAGTTCACACGCCGGGAGCTCTGGAAACACCATATATTTT
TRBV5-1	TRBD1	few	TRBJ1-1	CASSYGQGASGTEAFF	TGCGCCAGCAGCTACGGACAGGGGGCGAGCGGCACTGAAGCTTTCTTT